This T cell receptor (beta chain) came from a study of shared clonotypes between healthy human individuals. Across the study: Per donor, CD8 memory used one plate, CD8 naive used two, CD4 memory used three and CD4 naive used three. Study conclusions and caveats: Although depth was large, rarefaction showed that sequencing of the sorted subsets was incomplete. It was the few donors that limited the genetic and exposure-history diversity represented.

As to this clone: Its specificity is unknown.

Sequenced by immunoSEQ multiplex PCR; TCRdb stores in-frame clones only, minus some. Among a few million clones listed, 85% to 95% were seen once. Everyone who donated was a Caucasian adult who lived in Nashville, Tennessee. Trimming stripped 5 bases from V and 5 bases from J, with 21 bases between. Per germline, CDR1 SGHNT and CDR2 YENEEA. The CDR3 has 16 residues. The chain couples TRBV11-3 to TRBJ2-5; D gene uncertain. The TCR originated in a man aged 18 to 35 in good health. Some clones in this sample may be carry-over from other donors' samples. Sequenced sample: naive CD4+ T cells from PBMCs. Subset: CD45RA+ positively selected. The CDR3 DNA reads as TGTGCCAGCAGCCATCACCTTAAACAGAGAAAGGAGACCCAGTACTTC. It encodes CASSHHLKQRKETQYF. The full variable domain, in which reference TRBV11-3 and TRBJ2-5 provide the parts outside the CDR3, is EAGVVQSPRYKIIEKKQPVAFWCNPISGHNTLYWYLQNLGQGPELLIRYENEEAVDDSQLPKDRFSAERLKGVDSTLKIQPAELGDSAVYLCASSHHLKQRKETQYFGPGTRLLVL.